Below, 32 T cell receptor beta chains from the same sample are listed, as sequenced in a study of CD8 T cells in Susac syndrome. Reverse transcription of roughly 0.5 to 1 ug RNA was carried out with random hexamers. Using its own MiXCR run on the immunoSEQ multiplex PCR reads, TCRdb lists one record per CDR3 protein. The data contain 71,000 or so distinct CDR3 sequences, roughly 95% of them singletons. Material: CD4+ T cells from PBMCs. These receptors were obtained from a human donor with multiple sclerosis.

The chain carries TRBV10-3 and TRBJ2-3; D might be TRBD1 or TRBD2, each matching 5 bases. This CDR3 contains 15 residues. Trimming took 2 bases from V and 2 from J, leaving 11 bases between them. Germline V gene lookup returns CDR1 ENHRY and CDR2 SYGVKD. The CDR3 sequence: CAISERRGFTDTQYF. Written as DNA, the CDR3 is TGTGCCATCAGTGAGCGTCGGGGCTTCACAGATACGCAGTATTTT.

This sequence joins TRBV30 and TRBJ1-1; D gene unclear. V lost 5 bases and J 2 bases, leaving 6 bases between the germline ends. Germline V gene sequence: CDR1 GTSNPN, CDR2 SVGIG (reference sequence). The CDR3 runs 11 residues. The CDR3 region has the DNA TGTGCCTGGGGTGGTAACACTGAAGCTTTCTTT. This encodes CAWGGNTEAFF.

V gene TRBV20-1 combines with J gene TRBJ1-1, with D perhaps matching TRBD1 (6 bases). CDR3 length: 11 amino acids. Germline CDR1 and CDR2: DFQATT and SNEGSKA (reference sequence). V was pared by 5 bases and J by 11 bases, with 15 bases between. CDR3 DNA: TGCAGTGCTCTCACAGGGATAGTGGCTTTCTTT. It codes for CSALTGIVAFF.

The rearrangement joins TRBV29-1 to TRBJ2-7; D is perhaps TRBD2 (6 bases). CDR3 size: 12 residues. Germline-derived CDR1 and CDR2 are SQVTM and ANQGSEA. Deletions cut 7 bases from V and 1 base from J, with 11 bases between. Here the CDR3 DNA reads TGCAGCGCCACCGGAGGGTCCTACGAGCAGTACTTC. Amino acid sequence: CSATGGSYEQYF.

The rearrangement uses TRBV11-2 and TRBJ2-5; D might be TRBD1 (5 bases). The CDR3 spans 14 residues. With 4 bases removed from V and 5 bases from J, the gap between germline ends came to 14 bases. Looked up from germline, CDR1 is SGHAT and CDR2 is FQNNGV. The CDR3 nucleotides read TGTGCCAGCAGCTCCTTGGGGCCAGCGGAGACCCAGTACTTC. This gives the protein CASSSLGPAETQYF.

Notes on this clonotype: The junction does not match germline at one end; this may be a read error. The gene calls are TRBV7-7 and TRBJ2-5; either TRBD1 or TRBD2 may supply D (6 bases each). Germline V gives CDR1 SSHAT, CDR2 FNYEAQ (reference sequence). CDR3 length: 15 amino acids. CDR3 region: CASSLGGTYEETQYF. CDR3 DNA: TGTGCTAGCAGCTTAGGGGGGACGTACGAAGAGACCCAGTACTTC.

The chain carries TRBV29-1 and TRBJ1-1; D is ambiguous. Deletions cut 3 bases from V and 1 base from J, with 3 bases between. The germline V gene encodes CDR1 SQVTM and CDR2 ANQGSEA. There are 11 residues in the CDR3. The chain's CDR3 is CSVEENTEAFF. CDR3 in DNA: TGCAGCGTTGAGGAGAACACTGAAGCTTTCTTT.

Here the CDR3 reads CASSATGHTEAFF. The CDR3 coding sequence is TGTGCCAGCAGTGCTACAGGGCACACTGAAGCTTTCTTT. This chain links TRBV13 with TRBJ1-1; tentatively, D is TRBD1 (6 bases). In germline, CDR1 is PRHDT, CDR2 FYEKMQ (reference sequence). The V end was cut by 6 bases, the J end by 3 bases, with 11 bases between. The CDR3 runs to 13 residues.

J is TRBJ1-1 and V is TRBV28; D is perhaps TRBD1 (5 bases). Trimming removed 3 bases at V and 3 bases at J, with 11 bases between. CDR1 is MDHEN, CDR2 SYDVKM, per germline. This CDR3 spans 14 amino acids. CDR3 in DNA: TGTGCCAGCAGTTTGGAGGGGAGGTACACTGAAGCTTTCTTT. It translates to CASSLEGRYTEAFF.

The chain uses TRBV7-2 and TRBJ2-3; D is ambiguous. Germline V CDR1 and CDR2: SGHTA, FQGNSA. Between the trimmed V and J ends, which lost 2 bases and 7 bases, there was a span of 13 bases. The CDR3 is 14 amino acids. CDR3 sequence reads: CASSLRGFQNTQYF. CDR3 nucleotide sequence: TGTGCCAGCAGCTTACGTGGATTTCAGAATACGCAGTATTTT.

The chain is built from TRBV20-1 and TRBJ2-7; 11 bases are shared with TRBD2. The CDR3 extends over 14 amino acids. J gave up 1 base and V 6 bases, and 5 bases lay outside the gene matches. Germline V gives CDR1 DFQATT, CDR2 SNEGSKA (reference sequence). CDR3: CSARSGGASYEQYF. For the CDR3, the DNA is TGCAGTGCCCGTAGCGGGGGGGCATCCTACGAGCAGTACTTC.

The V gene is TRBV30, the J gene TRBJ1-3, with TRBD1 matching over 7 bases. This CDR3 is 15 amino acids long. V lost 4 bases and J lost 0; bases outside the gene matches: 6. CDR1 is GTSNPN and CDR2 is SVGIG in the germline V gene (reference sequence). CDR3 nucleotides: TGTGCCTGGATTCCGGGACAGACCTCTGGAAACACCATATATTTT. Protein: CAWIPGQTSGNTIYF.

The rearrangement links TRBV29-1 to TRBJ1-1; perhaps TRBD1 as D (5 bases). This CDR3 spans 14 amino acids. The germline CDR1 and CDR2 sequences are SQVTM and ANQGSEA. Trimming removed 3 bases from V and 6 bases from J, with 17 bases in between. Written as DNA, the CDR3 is TGCAGCGTTGAGGGGTTGAGAACGGGGGCTGAAGCTTTCTTT. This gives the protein CSVEGLRTGAEAFF.

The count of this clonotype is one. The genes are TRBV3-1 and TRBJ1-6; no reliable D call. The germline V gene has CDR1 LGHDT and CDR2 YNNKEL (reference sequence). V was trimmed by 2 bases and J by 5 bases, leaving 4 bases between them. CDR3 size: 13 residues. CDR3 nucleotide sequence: TGTGCCAGCAGCCAAAGGGATAATTCACCCCTCCACTTT. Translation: CASSQRDNSPLHF. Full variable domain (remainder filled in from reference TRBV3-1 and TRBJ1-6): DTAVSQTPKYLVTQMGNDKSIKCEQNLGHDTMYWYKQDSKKFLKIMFSYNNKELIINETVPNRFSPKSPDKAHLNLHINSLELGDSAVYFCASSQRDNSPLHFGNGTRLTVT.

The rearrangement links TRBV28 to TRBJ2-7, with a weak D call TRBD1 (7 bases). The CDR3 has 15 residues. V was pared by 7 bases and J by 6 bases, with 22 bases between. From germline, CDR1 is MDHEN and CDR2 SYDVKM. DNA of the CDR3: TGTGCCAGCAACCTCCGGTCAGGGGGGCTCCTCGAGCAGTACTTC. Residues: CASNLRSGGLLEQYF.

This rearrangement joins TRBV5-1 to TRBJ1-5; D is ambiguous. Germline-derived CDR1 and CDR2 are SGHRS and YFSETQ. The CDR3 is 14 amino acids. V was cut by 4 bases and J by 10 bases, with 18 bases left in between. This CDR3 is CASSPADVSGPQHF. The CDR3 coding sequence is TGCGCCAGCAGCCCAGCGGACGTGAGCGGACCCCAGCATTTT. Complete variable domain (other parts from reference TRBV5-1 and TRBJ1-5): KAGVTQTPRYLIKTRGQQVTLSCSPISGHRSVSWYQQTPGQGLQFLFEYFSETQRNKGNFPGRFSGRQFSNSRSEMNVSTLELGDSALYLCASSPADVSGPQHFGDGTRLSIL.

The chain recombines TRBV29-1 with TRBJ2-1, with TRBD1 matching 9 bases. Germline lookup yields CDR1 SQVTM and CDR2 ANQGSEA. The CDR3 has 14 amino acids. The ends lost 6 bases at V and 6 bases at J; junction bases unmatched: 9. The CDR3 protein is CSVHRDRDSNEQFF. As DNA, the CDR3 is TGCAGCGTCCACCGGGACAGGGATTCCAATGAGCAGTTCTTC.

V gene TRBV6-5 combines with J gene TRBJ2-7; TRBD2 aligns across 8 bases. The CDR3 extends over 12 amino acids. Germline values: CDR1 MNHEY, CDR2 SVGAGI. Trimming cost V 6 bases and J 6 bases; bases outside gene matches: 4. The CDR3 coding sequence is TGTGCCAGCAGGGGTCTAGCGGGCGAGCAGTACTTC. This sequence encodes CASRGLAGEQYF.

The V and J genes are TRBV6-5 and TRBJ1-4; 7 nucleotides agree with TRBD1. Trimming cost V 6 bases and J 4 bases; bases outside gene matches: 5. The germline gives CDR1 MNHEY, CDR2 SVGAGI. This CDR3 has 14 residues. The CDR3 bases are TGTGCCAGCAGGAGGGACAGAAATAATGAAAAACTGTTTTTT. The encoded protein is CASRRDRNNEKLFF.

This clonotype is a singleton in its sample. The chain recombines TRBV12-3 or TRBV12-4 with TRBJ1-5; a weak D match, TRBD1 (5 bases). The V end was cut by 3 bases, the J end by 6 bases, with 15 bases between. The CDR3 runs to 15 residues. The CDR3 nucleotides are TGTGCCAGCAGTTTGGGCAGGGTGTCGGGTCAGCCCCAGCATTTT. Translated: CASSLGRVSGQPQHF.

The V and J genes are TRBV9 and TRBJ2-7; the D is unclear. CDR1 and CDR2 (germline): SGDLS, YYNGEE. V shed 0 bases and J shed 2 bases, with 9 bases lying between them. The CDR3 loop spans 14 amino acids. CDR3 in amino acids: CASSVGSQTYEQYF. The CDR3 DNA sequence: TGTGCCAGCAGCGTAGGGAGTCAAACCTACGAGCAGTACTTC.

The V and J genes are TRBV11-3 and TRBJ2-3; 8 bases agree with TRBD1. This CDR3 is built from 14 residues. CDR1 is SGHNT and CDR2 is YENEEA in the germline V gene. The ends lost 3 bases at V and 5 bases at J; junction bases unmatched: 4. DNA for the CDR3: TGTGCCAGCAGCTTCCCACAGGGGGGAGATACGCAGTATTTT. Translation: CASSFPQGGDTQYF.

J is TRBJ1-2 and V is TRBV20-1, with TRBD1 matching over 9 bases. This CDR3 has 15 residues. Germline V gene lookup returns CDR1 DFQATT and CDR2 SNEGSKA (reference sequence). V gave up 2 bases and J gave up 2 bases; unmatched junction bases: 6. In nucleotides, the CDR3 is TGCAGTGCTAGACCCCGACAGGGGGTGAACTATGGCTACACCTTC. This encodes CSARPRQGVNYGYTF.

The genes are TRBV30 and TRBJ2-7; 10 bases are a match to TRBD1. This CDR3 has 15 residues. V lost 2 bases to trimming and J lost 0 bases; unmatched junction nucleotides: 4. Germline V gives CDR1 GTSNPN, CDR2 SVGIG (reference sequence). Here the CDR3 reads CAWSMDRGGSYEQYF. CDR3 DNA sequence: TGTGCCTGGAGTATGGACAGGGGGGGCTCCTACGAGCAGTACTTC.

This CDR3 reads CSVLNRGRGDTQYF. In DNA form, the CDR3 reads TGCAGCGTACTCAACAGGGGGCGTGGAGATACGCAGTATTTT. The chain links TRBV29-1 to TRBJ2-3, with 9 bases identical to TRBD1. The V gene's germline CDR1 is SQVTM and CDR2 ANQGSEA. With V trimmed by 6 bases and J by 5 bases, 9 bases remained unmatched. The CDR3 spans 14 residues.

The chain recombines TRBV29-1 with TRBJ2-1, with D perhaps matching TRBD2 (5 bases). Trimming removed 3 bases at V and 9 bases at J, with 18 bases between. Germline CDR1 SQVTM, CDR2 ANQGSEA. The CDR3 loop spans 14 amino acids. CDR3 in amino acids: CSVDTERPASEQFF. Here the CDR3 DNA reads TGCAGCGTTGATACCGAGCGGCCGGCAAGTGAGCAGTTCTTC.

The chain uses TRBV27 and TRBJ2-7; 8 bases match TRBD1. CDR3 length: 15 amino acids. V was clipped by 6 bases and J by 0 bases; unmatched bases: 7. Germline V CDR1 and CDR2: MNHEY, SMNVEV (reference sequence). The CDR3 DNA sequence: TGTGCCAGCAGCTCGGACAGGGATCGCTCCTACGAGCAGTACTTC. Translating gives CASSSDRDRSYEQYF.

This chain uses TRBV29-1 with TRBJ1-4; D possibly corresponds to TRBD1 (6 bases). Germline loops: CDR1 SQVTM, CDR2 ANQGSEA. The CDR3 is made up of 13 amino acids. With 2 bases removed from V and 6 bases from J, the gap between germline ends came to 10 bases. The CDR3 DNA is TGCAGCGTTGAAATTCCAGGGGATGAAAAACTGTTTTTT. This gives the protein CSVEIPGDEKLFF. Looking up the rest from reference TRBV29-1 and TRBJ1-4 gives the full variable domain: SAVISQKPSRDICQRGTSLTIQCQVDSQVTMMFWYRQQPGQSLTLIATANQGSEATYESGFVIDKFPISRPNLTFSTLTVSNMSPEDSSIYLCSVEIPGDEKLFFGSGTQLSVL.

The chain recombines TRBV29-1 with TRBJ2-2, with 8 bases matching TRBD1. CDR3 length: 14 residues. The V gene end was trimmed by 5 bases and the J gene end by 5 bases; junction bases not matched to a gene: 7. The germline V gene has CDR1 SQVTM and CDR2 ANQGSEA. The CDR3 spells CSVKPRTGTGELFF. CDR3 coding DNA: TGCAGCGTTAAACCCCGGACAGGGACCGGGGAGCTGTTTTTT.

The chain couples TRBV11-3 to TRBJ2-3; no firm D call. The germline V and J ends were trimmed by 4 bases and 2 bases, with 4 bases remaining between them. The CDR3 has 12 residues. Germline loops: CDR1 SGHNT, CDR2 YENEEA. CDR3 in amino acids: CASSSNTDTQYF. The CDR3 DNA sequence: TGTGCCAGCAGCTCCAACACAGATACGCAGTATTTT. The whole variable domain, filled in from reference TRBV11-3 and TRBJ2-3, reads EAGVVQSPRYKIIEKKQPVAFWCNPISGHNTLYWYLQNLGQGPELLIRYENEEAVDDSQLPKDRFSAERLKGVDSTLKIQPAELGDSAVYLCASSSNTDTQYFGPGTRLTVL.

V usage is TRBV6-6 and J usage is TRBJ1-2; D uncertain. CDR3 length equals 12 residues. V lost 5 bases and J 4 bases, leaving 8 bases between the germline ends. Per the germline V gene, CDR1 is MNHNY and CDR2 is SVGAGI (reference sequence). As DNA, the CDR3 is TGTGCCAGCAGTAGTTTCGTCTATGGCTACACCTTC. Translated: CASSSFVYGYTF.

CDR3 residues: CASRPPGLNEQFF. The CDR3 nucleotides read TGTGCCAGCAGACCCCCGGGACTAAATGAGCAGTTCTTC. The chain has TRBV5-4 and TRBJ2-1; 7 bases are a match to TRBD2. The CDR3 loop spans 13 amino acids. Germline lookup yields CDR1 SGHNT and CDR2 YYREEE (reference sequence). The V and J ends lost 5 bases and 7 bases, in that order; junction bases with no gene match: 6.